Given below is one TCR beta chain in context. There are 13 residues in the CDR3. V lost 5 bases to trimming and J lost 7 bases, with 15 bases between them. Per germline, CDR1 MNHEY and CDR2 SMNVEV (reference sequence). These data belong to a study of T cell repertoires in cytomegalovirus infection. Study at large: Public TCR beta signature analysis indicated the presence of both CMV infection and matching HLA type.

TCRdb re-called the reads through MiXCR, storing one row per CDR3 protein. The sample lists more than 650,000 distinct CDR3 sequences, under 40% seen once, with more than 2.5% in the top ten. The receptor was isolated from a human donor in good health (CMV status not recorded). Some clones in this sample may be carry-over from other donors' samples. This chain links TRBV27 with TRBJ2-7; D unresolved. What was sequenced was PBMCs. CDR3 sequence reads: CASSPLGDIEQYF. The CDR3 DNA follows: TGTGCCAGCAGTCCCTTAGGCGATATAGAGCAGTACTTC.